The present T cell receptor (beta chain) was sequenced within a study of T cell clonotyping in hematopoietic cell transplantation. Generated by immunoSEQ multiplex PCR, the TCRdb table keeps only in-frame clones and is missing some. The table records some 27,000 clones, 82% of them present only once. The CDR3 length is 15 residues. Trimming removed 1 base from V and 4 bases from J, with 11 bases in between. Germline V gene data show CDR1 as SGHTA and CDR2 as FQGNSA. Specified time point: recipient sample about 28 days before transplant, after cytoreduction. The sample holds one count of this clone. This TCR came from a man in his forties or fifties with acute myeloid leukemia. Some clones in this sample may be carry-over from other donors' samples. V and J are TRBV7-2 and TRBJ2-1; D unclear. The starting material was peripheral blood mononuclear cells, obtained before stem cell transplant. The CDR3 DNA sequence: TGTGCCAGCAGCTTAGGTTTCGCCGCTTACAATGAGCAGTTCTTC. Amino acid sequence: CASSLGFAAYNEQFF.